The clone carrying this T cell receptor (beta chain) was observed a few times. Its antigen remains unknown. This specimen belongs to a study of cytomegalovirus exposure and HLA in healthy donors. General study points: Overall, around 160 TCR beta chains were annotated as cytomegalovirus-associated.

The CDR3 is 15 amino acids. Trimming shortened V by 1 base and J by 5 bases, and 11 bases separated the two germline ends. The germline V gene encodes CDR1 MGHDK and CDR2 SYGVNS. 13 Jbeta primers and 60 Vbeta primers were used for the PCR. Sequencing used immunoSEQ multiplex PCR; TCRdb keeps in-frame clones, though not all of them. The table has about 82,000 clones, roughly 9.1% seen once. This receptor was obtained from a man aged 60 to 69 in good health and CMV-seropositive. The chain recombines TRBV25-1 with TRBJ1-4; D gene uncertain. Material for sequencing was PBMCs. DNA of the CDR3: TGTGCCAGCAGTGAATCCTCCGGAGGGAATGAAAAACTGTTTTTT. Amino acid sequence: CASSESSGGNEKLFF.